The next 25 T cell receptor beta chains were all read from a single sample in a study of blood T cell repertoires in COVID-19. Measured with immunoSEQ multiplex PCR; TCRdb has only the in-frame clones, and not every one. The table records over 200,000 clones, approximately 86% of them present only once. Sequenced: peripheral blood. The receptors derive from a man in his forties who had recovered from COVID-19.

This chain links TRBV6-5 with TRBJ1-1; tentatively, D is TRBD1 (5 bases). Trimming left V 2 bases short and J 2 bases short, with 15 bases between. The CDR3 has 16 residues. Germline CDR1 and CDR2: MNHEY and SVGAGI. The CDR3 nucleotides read TGTGCCAGCAGTTACGGCTTCGCGACAGTTAACACTGAAGCTTTCTTT. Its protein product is CASSYGFATVNTEAFF.

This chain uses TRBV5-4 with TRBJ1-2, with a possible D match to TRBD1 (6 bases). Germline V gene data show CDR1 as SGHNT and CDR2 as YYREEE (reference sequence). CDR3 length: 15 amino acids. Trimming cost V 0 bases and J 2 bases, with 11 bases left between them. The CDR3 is CASSLDTGPNYGYTF. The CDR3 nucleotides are TGTGCCAGCAGCTTGGATACAGGGCCAAACTATGGCTACACCTTC.

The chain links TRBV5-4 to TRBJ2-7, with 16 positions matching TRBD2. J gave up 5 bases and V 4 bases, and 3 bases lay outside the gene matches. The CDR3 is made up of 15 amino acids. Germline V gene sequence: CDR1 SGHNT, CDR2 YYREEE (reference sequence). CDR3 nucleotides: TGTGCCAGCAGCATAGGGACTAGCGGGAGGGACGAGCAGTACTTC. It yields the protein CASSIGTSGRDEQYF. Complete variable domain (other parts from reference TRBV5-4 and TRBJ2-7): ETGVTQSPTHLIKTRGQQVTLRCSSQSGHNTVSWYQQALGQGPQFIFQYYREEENGRGNFPPRFSGLQFPNYSSELNVNALELDDSALYLCASSIGTSGRDEQYFGPGTRLTVT.

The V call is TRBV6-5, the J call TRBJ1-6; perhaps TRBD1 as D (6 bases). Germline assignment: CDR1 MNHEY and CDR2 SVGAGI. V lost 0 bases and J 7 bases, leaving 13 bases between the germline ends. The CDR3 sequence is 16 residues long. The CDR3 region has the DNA TGTGCCAGCAGTTACTCTAACAGGGCCCGAAATTCACCCCTCCACTTT. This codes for CASSYSNRARNSPLHF.

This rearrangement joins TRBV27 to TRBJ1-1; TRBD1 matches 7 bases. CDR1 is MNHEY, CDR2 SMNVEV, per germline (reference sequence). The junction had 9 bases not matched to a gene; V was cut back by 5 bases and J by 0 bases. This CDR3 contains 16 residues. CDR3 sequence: CASSPSGQIMNTEAFF. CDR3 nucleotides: TGTGCCAGCAGTCCATCGGGACAGATAATGAACACTGAAGCTTTCTTT.

CDR3: CASSLAGLRYQETQYF. CDR3 in DNA: TGTGCCAGCAGTTTAGCGGGACTCAGGTACCAAGAGACCCAGTACTTC. The genes are TRBV27 and TRBJ2-5, with a weak D call TRBD2 (6 bases). Trimming left V 2 bases short and J 0 bases short, with 13 bases between. This CDR3 has 16 amino acids. Germline V gives CDR1 MNHEY, CDR2 SMNVEV (reference sequence).

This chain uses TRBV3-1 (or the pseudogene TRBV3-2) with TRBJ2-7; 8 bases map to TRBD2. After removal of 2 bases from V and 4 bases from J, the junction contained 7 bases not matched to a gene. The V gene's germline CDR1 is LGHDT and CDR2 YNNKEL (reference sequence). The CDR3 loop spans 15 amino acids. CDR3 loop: CASSQIRGRRYEQYF. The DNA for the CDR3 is TGTGCCAGCAGCCAAATCCGCGGGAGGAGGTACGAGCAGTACTTC.

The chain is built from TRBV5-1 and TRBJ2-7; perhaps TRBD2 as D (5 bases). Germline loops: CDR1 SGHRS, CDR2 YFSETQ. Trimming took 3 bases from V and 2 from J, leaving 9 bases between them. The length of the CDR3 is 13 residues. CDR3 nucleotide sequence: TGCGCCAGCAGCTCGGACTGGACCTACGAGCAGTACTTC. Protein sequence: CASSSDWTYEQYF.

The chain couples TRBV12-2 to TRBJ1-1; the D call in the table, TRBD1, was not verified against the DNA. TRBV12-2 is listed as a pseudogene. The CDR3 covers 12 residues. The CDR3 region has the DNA TGTGCAAGTCGCACCAGGGTCACTGAAGCTTTCTTT. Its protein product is CASRTRVTEAFF.

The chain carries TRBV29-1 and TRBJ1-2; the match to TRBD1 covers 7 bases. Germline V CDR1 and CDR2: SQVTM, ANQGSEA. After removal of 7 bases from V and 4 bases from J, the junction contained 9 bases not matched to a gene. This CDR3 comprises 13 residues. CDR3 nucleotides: TGCAGCGCCGCCCGACAGGGCCGCTATGGCTACACCTTC. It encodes CSAARQGRYGYTF.

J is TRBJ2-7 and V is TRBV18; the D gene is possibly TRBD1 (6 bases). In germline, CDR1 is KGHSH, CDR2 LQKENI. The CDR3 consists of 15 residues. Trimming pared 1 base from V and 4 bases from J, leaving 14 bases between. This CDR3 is CASSPRDTSRYEQYF. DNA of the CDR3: TGTGCCAGCTCACCACGGGACACTTCCAGATACGAGCAGTACTTC.

The CDR3 region is CASSPHLRRREFYNEQFF. The CDR3 DNA is TGCGCCAGCAGCCCTCACCTCAGGCGGCGGGAATTCTACAATGAGCAGTTCTTC. This chain links TRBV4-1 with TRBJ2-1; possibly TRBD2 for D (6 bases). Trimming pared 4 bases from V and 3 bases from J, leaving 22 bases between. The germline V gene has CDR1 MGHRA and CDR2 YSYEKL. The CDR3 is 18 amino acids.

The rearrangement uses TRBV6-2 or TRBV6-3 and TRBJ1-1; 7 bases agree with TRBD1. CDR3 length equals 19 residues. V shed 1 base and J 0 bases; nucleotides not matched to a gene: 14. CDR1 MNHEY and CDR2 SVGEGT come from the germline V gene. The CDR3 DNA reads TGTGCCAGCAGTTACTTGACTGCCCCCCGGGACAGCTTGAACACTGAAGCTTTCTTT. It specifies CASSYLTAPRDSLNTEAFF.

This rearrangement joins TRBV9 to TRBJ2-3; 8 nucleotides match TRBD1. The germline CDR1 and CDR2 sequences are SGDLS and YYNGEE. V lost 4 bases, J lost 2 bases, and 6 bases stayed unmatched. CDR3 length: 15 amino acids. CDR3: CASSPRTGSTDTQYF. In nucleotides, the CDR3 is TGTGCCAGCAGCCCGCGGACAGGGTCCACAGATACGCAGTATTTT.

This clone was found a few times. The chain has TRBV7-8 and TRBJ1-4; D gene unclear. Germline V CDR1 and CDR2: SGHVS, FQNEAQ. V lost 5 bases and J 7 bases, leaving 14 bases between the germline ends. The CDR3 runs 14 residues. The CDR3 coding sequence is TGTGCCAGCAGCAGAGGAGGGATAGGTGAAAAACTGTTTTTT. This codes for CASSRGGIGEKLFF. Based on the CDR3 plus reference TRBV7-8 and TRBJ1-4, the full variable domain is GAGVSQSPRYKVAKRGQDVALRCDPISGHVSLFWYQQALGQGPEFLTYFQNEAQLDKSGLPSDRFFAERPEGSVSTLKIQRTQQEDSAVYLCASSRGGIGEKLFFGSGTQLSVL.

This CDR3 is CASRDRDNEQFF. Written as DNA, the CDR3 is TGCGCCAGCAGAGACAGGGACAATGAGCAGTTCTTC. V usage is TRBV5-1 and J usage is TRBJ2-1, with TRBD1 matching over 7 bases. The length of the CDR3 is 12 residues. Germline V lookup: CDR1 SGHRS, CDR2 YFSETQ. J gave up 5 bases and V 5 bases, and 1 base lay outside the gene matches.

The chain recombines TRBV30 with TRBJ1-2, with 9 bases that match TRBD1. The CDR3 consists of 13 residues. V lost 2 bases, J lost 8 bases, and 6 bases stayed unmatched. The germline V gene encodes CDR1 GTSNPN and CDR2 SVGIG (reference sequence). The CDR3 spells CAWSLTGGGGYTF. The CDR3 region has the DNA TGTGCCTGGAGTCTTACAGGGGGCGGGGGCTACACCTTC.

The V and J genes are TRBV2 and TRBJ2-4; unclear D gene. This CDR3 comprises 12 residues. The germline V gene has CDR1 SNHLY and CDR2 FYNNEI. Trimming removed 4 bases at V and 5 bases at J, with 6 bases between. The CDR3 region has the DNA TGTGCCAGCAGTGTATCGGAAAACATTCAGTACTTC. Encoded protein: CASSVSENIQYF.

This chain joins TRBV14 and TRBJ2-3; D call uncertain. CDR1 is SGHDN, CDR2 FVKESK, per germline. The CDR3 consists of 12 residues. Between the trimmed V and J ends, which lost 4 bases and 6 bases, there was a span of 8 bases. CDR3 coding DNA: TGTGCCAGCAGCCCCTCACGGGATACGCAGTATTTT. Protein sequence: CASSPSRDTQYF.

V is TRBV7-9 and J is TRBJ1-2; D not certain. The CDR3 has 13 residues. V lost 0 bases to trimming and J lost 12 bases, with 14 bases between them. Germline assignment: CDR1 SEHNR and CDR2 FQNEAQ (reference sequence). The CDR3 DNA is TGTGCCAGCAGCTTAGCGAGAGGAGGGAGCGACACCTTC. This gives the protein CASSLARGGSDTF.

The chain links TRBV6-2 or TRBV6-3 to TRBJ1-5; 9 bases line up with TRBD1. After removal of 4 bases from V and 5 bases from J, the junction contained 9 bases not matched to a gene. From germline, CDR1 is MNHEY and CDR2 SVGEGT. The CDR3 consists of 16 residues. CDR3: CASSSPGQGSHQPQHF. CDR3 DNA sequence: TGTGCCAGCAGTTCGCCGGGACAGGGCTCGCATCAGCCCCAGCATTTT.

In DNA form, the CDR3 reads TGTGCCAGCAGCTCCGGACCCTTCACAGGGACAGATACGCAGTATTTT. Protein sequence: CASSSGPFTGTDTQYF. V is TRBV7-8 and J is TRBJ2-3; tentatively, D is TRBD1 (6 bases). This CDR3 contains 16 residues. Germline V gives CDR1 SGHVS, CDR2 FQNEAQ. Trimming left V 4 bases short and J 3 bases short, with 17 bases between.

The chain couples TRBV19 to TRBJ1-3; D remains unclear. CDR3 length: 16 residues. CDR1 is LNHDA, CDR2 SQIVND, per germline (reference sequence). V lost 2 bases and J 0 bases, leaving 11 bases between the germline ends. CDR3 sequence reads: CASSILPGYSGNTIYF. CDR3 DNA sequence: TGTGCCAGTAGTATACTACCAGGATACTCTGGAAACACCATATATTTT.

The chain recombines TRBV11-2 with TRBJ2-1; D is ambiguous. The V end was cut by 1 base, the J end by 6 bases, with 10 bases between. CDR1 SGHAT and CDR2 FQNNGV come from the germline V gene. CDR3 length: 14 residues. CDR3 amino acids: CASSLGQAANEQFF. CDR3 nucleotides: TGTGCCAGCAGCTTAGGGCAGGCTGCCAATGAGCAGTTCTTC.

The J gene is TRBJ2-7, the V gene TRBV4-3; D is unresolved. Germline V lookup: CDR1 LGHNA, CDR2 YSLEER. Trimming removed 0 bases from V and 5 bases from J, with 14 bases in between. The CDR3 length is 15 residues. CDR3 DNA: TGCGCCAGCAGCCAAGATCGGCTCCCGGGTAACGAGCAGTACTTC. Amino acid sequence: CASSQDRLPGNEQYF.